This T cell receptor beta chain was recovered during a study of graft-versus-host responses after intestinal transplantation. Whole-study context: Transplants were multivisceral, liver-intestinal, or isolated intestinal. Anti-thymocyte globulin induction, then tacrolimus and steroids for two to four years, went to all recipients. Overall study results and limits: The authors found GvH clones in recipient marrow, some appearing first in ileum or blood. Allografts of one patient group, those with graft-donor T cell macrochimerism, had high graft-versus-host to host-versus-graft clonal ratios.

TCRdb's table, derived via immunoSEQ multiplex PCR, lists solely in-frame clones and lacks some. The sample shows approximately 70,000 clones, over 75% of them seen only once. About this clone: No antigen is known for it.

Germline V gene data show CDR1 as MNHEY and CDR2 as SVGAGI. This CDR3 spans 15 amino acids. Trimming took off 0 bases at V and 4 bases at J, with 12 bases between the two ends. J is TRBJ1-1 and V is TRBV6-5; D gene unclear. This clonotype was sampled from a human donor who was the organ donor for an intestinal transplant. Sample: unstimulated CD4+ T cells sorted from spleen or lymph node cells, taken before transplant. CDR3 bases: TGTGCCAGCAGTTACTCAGCCAGCGCCGGCACTGAAGCTTTCTTT. The encoded protein is CASSYSASAGTEAFF.